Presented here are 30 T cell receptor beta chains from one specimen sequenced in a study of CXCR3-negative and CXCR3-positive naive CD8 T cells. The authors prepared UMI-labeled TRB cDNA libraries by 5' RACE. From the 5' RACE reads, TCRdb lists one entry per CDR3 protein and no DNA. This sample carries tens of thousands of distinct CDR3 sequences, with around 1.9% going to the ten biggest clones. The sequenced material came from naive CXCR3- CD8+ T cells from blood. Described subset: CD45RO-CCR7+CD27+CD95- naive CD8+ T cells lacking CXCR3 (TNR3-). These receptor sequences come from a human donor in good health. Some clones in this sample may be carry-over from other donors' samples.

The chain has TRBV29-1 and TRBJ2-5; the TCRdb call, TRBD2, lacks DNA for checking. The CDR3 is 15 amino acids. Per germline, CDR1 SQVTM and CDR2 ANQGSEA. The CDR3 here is CSVEDRAGERETQYF.

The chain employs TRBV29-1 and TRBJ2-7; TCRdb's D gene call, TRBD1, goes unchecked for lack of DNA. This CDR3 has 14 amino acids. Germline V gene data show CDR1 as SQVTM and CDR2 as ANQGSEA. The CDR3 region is CSVSPGQGGYEQYF.

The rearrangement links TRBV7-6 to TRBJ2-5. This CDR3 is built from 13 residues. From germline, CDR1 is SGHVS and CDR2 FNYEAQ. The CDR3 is CASSRHLQETQYF.

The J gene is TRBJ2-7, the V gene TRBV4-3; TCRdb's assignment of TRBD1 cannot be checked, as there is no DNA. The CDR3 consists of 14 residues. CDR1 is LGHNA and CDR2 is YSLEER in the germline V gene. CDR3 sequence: CASSQDRGKNQQYF.

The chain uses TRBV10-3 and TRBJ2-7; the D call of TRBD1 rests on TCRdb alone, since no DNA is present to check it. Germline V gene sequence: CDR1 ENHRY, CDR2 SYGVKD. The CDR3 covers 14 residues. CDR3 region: CAIRTPADDYEQYF.

The CDR3 loop reads CASSLAAMGAGYEQYF. The chain joins TRBV5-1 to TRBJ2-7; TCRdb proposes TRBD1, but this gene call is untestable without DNA. This CDR3 is 16 amino acids long. Germline V CDR1 and CDR2: SGHRS, YFSETQ.

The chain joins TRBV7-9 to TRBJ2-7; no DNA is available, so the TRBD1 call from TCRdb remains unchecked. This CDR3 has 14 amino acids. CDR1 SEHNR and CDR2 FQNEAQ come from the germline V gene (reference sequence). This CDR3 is CASSSQEKSYEQYF. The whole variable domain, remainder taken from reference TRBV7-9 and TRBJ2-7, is DTGVSQNPRHKITKRGQNVTFRCDPISEHNRLYWYRQTLGQGPEFLTYFQNEAQLEKSRLLSDRFSAERPKGSFSTLEIQRTEQGDSAMYLCASSSQEKSYEQYFGPGTRLTVT.

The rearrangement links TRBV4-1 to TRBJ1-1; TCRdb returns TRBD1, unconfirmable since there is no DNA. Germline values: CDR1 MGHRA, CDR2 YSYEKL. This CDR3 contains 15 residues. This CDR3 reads CASSPDRVMYAEAFF.

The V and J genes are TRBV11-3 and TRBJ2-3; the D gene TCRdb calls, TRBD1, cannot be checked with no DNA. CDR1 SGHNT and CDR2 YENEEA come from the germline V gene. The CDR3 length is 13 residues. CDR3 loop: CASSATGGDTQYF. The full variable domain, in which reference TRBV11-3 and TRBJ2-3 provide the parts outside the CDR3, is EAGVVQSPRYKIIEKKQPVAFWCNPISGHNTLYWYLQNLGQGPELLIRYENEEAVDDSQLPKDRFSAERLKGVDSTLKIQPAELGDSAVYLCASSATGGDTQYFGPGTRLTVL.

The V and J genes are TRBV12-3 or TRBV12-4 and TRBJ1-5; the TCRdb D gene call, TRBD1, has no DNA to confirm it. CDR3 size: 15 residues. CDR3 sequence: CASTLGGLINQPQHF.

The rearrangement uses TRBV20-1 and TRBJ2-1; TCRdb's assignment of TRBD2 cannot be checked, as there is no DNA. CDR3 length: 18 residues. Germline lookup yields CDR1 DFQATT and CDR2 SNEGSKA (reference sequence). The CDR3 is CSGRPGLAGGKSYNEQFF.

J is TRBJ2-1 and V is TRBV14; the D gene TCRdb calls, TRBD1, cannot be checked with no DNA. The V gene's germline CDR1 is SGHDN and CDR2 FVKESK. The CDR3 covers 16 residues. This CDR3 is CASSLPGTLFQDEQFF.

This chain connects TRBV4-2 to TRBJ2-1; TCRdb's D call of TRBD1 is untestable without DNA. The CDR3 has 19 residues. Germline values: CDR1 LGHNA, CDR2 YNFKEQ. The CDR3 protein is CASSQDSRVGGGASNEQFF.

CDR3 sequence: CASSRLAGGSVYF. The chain recombines TRBV28 with TRBJ2-5; TCRdb's D call of TRBD2 is untestable without DNA. Germline-derived CDR1 and CDR2 are MDHEN and SYDVKM. This CDR3 region has 13 residues.

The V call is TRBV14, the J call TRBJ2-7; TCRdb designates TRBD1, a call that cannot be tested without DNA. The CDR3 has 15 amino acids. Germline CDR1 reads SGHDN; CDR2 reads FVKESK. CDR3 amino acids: CASSQEPGLSYEQYF.

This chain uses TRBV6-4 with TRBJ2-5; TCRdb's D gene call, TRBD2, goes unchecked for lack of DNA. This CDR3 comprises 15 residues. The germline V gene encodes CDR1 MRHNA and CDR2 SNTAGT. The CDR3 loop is CASSDQSGGKETQYF.

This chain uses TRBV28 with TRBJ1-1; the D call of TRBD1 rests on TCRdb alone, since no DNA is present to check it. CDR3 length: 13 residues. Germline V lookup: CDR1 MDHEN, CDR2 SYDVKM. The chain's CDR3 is CAGKGAKNTEAFF.

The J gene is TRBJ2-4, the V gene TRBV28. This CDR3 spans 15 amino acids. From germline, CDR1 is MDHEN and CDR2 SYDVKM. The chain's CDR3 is CASTQTPLAKNIQYF.

This CDR3 reads CASSRTLDRGRTYEQYF. V is TRBV14 and J is TRBJ2-7; TCRdb returns TRBD1, unconfirmable since there is no DNA. Germline loops: CDR1 SGHDN, CDR2 FVKESK. The CDR3 spans 17 residues. Complete variable domain (other parts from reference TRBV14 and TRBJ2-7): EAGVTQFPSHSVIEKGQTVTLRCDPISGHDNLYWYRRVMGKEIKFLLHFVKESKQDESGMPNNRFLAERTGGTYSTLKVQPAELEDSGVYFCASSRTLDRGRTYEQYFGPGTRLTVT.

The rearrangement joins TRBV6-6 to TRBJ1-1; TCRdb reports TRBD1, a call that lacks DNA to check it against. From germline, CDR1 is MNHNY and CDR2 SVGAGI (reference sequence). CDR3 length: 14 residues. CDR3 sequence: CASRYRGMNTEAFF.

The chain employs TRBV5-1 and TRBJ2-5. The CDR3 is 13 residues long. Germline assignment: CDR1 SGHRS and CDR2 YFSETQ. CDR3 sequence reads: CASSLIGLETQYF.

CDR3 amino acids: CSVVLEAGYTF. The rearrangement links TRBV29-1 to TRBJ1-2. From germline, CDR1 is SQVTM and CDR2 ANQGSEA. This CDR3 region has 11 residues.

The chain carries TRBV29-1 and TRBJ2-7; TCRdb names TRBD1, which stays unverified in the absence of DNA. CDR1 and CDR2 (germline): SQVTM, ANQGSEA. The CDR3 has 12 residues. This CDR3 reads CSVRTGVDEQYF.

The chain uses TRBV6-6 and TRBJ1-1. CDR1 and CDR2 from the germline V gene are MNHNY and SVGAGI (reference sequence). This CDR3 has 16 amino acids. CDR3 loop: CASSYSTDSAGTEAFF.

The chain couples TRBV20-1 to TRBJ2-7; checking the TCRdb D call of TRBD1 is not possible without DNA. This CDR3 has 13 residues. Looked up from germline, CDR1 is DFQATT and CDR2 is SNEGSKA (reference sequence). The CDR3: CSARRGQAYEQYF.

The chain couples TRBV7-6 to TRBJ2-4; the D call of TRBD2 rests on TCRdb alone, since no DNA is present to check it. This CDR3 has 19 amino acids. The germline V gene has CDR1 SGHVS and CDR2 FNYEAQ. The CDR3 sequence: CASSLQPAPGLAGGNIQYF.

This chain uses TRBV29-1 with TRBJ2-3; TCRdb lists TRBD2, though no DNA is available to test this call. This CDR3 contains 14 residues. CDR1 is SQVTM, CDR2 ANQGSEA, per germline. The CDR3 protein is CSVVMAGGPDTQYF.

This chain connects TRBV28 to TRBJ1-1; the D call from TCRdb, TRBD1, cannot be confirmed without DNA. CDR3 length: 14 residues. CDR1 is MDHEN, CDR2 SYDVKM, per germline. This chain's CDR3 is CASSGQGEHTEAFF. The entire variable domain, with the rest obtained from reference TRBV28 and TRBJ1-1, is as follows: DVKVTQSSRYLVKRTGEKVFLECVQDMDHENMFWYRQDPGLGLRLIYFSYDVKMKEKGDIPEGYSVSREKKERFSLILESASTNQTSMYLCASSGQGEHTEAFFGQGTRLTVV.

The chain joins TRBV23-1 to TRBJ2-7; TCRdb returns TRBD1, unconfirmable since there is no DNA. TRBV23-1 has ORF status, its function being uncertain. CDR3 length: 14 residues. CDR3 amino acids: CASGGRMPLYEQYF.

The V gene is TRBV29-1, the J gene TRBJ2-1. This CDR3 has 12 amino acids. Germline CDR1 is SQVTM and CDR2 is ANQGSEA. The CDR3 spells CSVEGDNNEQFF.